This entry is about one TCR beta chain. This clonotype has a handful of counts. Its recognized antigen is unknown. The junction differs from germline at one of its ends, possibly a read error. The TCR beta CDR3 regions were amplified from RNA transcripts. A first-round RT-PCR of the TCR CDR3 used the HTBI primer set with the Qiagen OneStep RT-PCR kit. The libraries were constructed in a second round of multiplex PCR and then size-selected and purified. Libraries were sequenced paired-end with 100 bp reads on an Illumina HiSeq2000. The original pipeline was this. SOAPnuke was used to process the raw data, with reads discarded if the reads contained adapters or uncalled bases, had a mean Phred below 15, or lacked an exact constant-primer or identifier match. High-quality paired reads were merged with COPE v1.2.5, and unique nucleotide sequences were defined as clonotypes. MiTCR v1.1 was used to align clonotypes to the IMGT TRBV, TRBD and TRBJ reference segments. The analysis was restricted to V-J combinations with a frequency above 0.0001, which together covered 99% to 99.2% of the repertoires. A TCS score was defined as the ratio between F50 (clonal expansion) and ExV (chaos), using BLOSUM62-based TCRdist between CDR3 peptides within each V-J. Welch's t-statistics and random forest reduced 500 to 650 V-J features to about 13, which were used in a naive Bayes classifier (R e1071). The public reads were reanalyzed by TCRdb: fastp trimming at Q25, MiXCR alignment, in-frame beta chains only. Rows with one shared CDR3 protein collapse into an entry with the most common genes and DNA. The V and J calls reflect TCRdb's pipeline rather than the authors' work. For this sample the table gives 300,000 to 450,000 distinct CDR3 sequences, of which 25% were detected only once. The ten top clones hold less than 85% of the sample.

Stable Graves' hyperthyroidism was defined as no progression to ophthalmopathy during 18 months of follow-up. Hyperthyroidism patients were newly diagnosed, had a disease duration of under 2 months, and were aged 18 to 65 years. Any patient with an uncontrolled infection, another autoimmune disease, pregnancy or lactation was excluded. Diagnoses were based on clinical symptoms, serum thyroxine and TRAb, thyroid ultrasound and orbital computed tomography. PBMCs were isolated from about 10 ml of fresh peripheral blood by Ficoll-Paque density gradient centrifugation. Total RNA was extracted with Trizol reagent, and quality was checked on an Agilent 2100 Bioanalyzer. The data belong to a study of T cells in Graves' hyperthyroidism and ophthalmopathy (dated by TCRdb to between 2019 and 2020). As for the study more broadly: Peripheral blood was collected at initial diagnosis, before any treatment. An independent validation cohort of under 20 hyperthyroidism patients and 15 or so patients who later progressed to ophthalmopathy tested prospective prediction of ophthalmopathy. The paper reports TCR Vbeta CDR3 sequencing of approximately 140 peripheral blood samples: some 41 ophthalmopathy, under 80 hyperthyroidism and around 17 progressor patients. The study also compared thyroid tissue and blood T-cell repertoires from more than 5 Graves' hyperthyroidism patients. The approximately 98 discovery patients were randomly divided into training and test sets at a 7:3 ratio. After sampling, hyperthyroidism patients received methimazole starting at 30 mg daily, and ophthalmopathy patients received high-dose intravenous methylprednisolone. TCR V-J signatures able to tell the groups apart were searched for in a discovery cohort of around 95 patients, of whom 40 to 45 had Graves' ophthalmopathy and roughly 59 had stable Graves' hyperthyroidism. What the study reported, not specific to this receptor: During validation, the model predicted progression to ophthalmopathy a median of about 6.5 months ahead of onset, with approximately 71% sensitivity and less than 85% specificity. A 13 V-J signature model separated ophthalmopathy from stable hyperthyroidism, with around 91% sensitivity and roughly 82% specificity in cross-validation and 80%/75% in testing. Most expanded thyroid clonotypes (frequency above 0.001) were also detected in blood, a finding suggesting that blood repertoires may reflect thyroid immune responses. Sample size was not statistically predetermined, and investigators were not blinded to group allocation.

The CDR3 holds 14 amino acids from the cysteine to the phenylalanine. Only the CDR3 portion is preserved as DNA: 42 bases, with reading frame beginning at the first base. Looking up the germline V gene yields CDR1 SGHTA and CDR2 FQGTGA. The sequenced sample was blood. The sequence came from a man aged 45-65 years with Graves' hyperthyroidism. The V gene is TRBV7-3 and the J gene is TRBJ2-7, with 8 central nucleotides matching TRBD1. The CDR3 amino acid sequence is: CASSTGTGPYEQYF. The bases are TGTGCCAGCAGTACCGGGACAGGACCCTACGAACAGTACTTC.